Listed below are T cell receptor beta chains from one sample, sequenced in a study of T cell responses to AZD1222 COVID-19 vaccine. The data were produced by immunoSEQ multiplex PCR, yet TCRdb's version contains in-frame clones alone and is incomplete. This sample carries about 100,000 clones, about 90% of them seen once, and the ten largest clones take 4% to 5%. The starting material was peripheral blood, obtained on day 0 of MenACWY control vaccination. The receptor source for this set is an adult in good health. Both conserved end residues are part of each CDR3. The D gene is left open where the match is weak. For some rows the clone size is stated as once, few or many, or as a class when expanded; others skip it.

d_call,clone_size,j_call,v_call,cdr3_nt,cdr3_aa
-,-,TRBJ2-5,TRBV7-8,TGTGCCAGCAGCTTAGCGCTTCTCCGGGAACAAGAGACCCAGTACTTC,CASSLALLREQETQYF
-,once,TRBJ2-7,TRBV19,TGTGCCAGTAGTATAAGGCACCAGGGCAGGGCCCCCGTCTACGAGCAGTACTTC,CASSIRHQGRAPVYEQYF
-,few,TRBJ1-6,TRBV9,TGTGCCAGCAGCGTAGGGCGGAAGGATTCACCCCTCCACTTT,CASSVGRKDSPLHF
-,-,TRBJ2-5,TRBV5-1,TGCGCCAGCAGCTTGGCAGGGGGGACAGAGACCCAGTACTTC,CASSLAGGTETQYF
-,few,TRBJ1-6,TRBV15,TGTGCCACCAGCAGAGCCGGGGGGATGAATTCACCCCTCCACTTT,CATSRAGGMNSPLHF
-,-,TRBJ2-2,TRBV12-5,TGTGCTAGTGGTTTGAACGGGAACACCGGGGAGCTGTTTTTT,CASGLNGNTGELFF
-,few,TRBJ2-7,TRBV7-2,TGTGCCAGCAGCTTTGGGGCAGGCGGGTACGAGCAGTACTTC,CASSFGAGGYEQYF
-,-,TRBJ2-5,TRBV7-2,TGTGCCAGCAGAACCACGGGACCACAAGAGACCCAGTACTTC,CASRTTGPQETQYF
-,-,TRBJ1-2,TRBV28,TGTGCCAGCAGAGAGGCAGGGGACGAATATGGCTACACCTTC,CASREAGDEYGYTF
TRBD1,-,TRBJ2-3,TRBV5-1,TGCGCCAGCAGCTCTGGACCGGGACAGGGGGACACAGATACGCAGTATTTT,CASSSGPGQGDTDTQYF
TRBD1,-,TRBJ1-4,TRBV7-9,TGTGCCAGCAGCCCTTCCGGGACAGGGTTATCTAATGAAAAACTGTTTTTT,CASSPSGTGLSNEKLFF
-,-,TRBJ1-1,TRBV30,TGTGGCATTACGACAATTGGGTTTGAAGCTTTCTTT,CGITTIGFEAFF
TRBD2,-,TRBJ2-1,TRBV19,TGTGCCAGTAGTATCAAACTAGCGGGGGGGCCTGAGCAGTTCTTC,CASSIKLAGGPEQFF
-,-,TRBJ1-2,TRBV4-3,TGCGCCAGCAGCCAGGCACCCCCAGGCGGGACGCAATCCTACACCTTC,CASSQAPPGGTQSYTF
TRBD1,-,TRBJ1-5,TRBV11-2,TGTGCCAGCAGCTTCGGGACAGGGGGCCTTGTGGCCCAGCATTTT,CASSFGTGGLVAQHF
-,-,TRBJ1-3,TRBV4-2,TGTGCCAGCAGCCAACCCGGGACCTCTGGAAACACCATATATTTT,CASSQPGTSGNTIYF
-,-,TRBJ2-7,TRBV12-3/TRBV12-4,TGTGCCAGCAGCCCGGCAGGGGACTACGAGCAGTACTTC,CASSPAGDYEQYF
-,-,TRBJ1-1,TRBV5-1,TGCGCCAGCAGCTTGGCTCGGGACCCCACTGAAGCTTTCTTT,CASSLARDPTEAFF
TRBD1,-,TRBJ1-1,TRBV7-2,TGTGCCAGCAGCTCCCAGGGGGGGACTGAAGCTTTCTTT,CASSSQGGTEAFF
-,-,TRBJ1-2,TRBV6-6,TGTGCCAGCACGGACAGCCAAAGGAATGGCTACACCTTC,CASTDSQRNGYTF
-,-,TRBJ2-2,TRBV30,TGTGCCTGGTATAACCCGAGGCGAAGCGGCGGGGAGCTGTTTTTT,CAWYNPRRSGGELFF
-,-,TRBJ1-6,TRBV28,TGTGCCAGCAGTCGCCACCGGGGGGTCTCCTATAATTCACCCCTCCACTTT,CASSRHRGVSYNSPLHF
-,-,TRBJ1-2,TRBV6-6,TGTGCCAGCAAGCAGGTCACCGACGGCTACACCTTC,CASKQVTDGYTF
TRBD2,-,TRBJ2-1,TRBV9,TGTGCCAGCAGCGTAGTCAGCGGGGATGAGCAGTTCTTC,CASSVVSGDEQFF
-,-,TRBJ1-5,TRBV10-3,TGTGCCATCAGTGCGGGGGGCACACAGCCCCAGCATTTT,CAISAGGTQPQHF
-,-,TRBJ2-7,TRBV10-1,TGCGCCAGCAGTGAGAGGCGGGCAGGGGCCTATGGCGAGCAGTACTTC,CASSERRAGAYGEQYF
-,-,TRBJ2-2,TRBV15,TGTGCCACCAGCAGAGCAGGGGTTGCCGGGGAGCTGTTTTTT,CATSRAGVAGELFF
-,-,TRBJ2-3,TRBV2,TGTGCCAGCAGTGAAGCGACTCACGGGGATACGCAGTATTTT,CASSEATHGDTQYF
TRBD1,-,TRBJ1-4,TRBV28,TGTGCCAGCAGTTGGGGTACAGGGGGTGGTAATGAAAAACTGTTTTTT,CASSWGTGGGNEKLFF
-,-,TRBJ2-7,TRBV14,TGTGCCAGCAGCCGTCGCCTAGGTCCCTACGAGCAGTACTTC,CASSRRLGPYEQYF
-,-,TRBJ2-7,TRBV28,TGTGCCAGCAGTCCGCCCCGGGCCCAATCCTACGAGCAGTACTTC,CASSPPRAQSYEQYF
-,-,TRBJ2-7,TRBV7-2,TGTGCCAGCAGTAAAGGGGTCGGGTACGAGCAGTACTTC,CASSKGVGYEQYF
-,-,TRBJ1-2,TRBV27,TGTGCCAGCAGTTCAACAGGGAGGGGGATCTATGGCTACACCTTC,CASSSTGRGIYGYTF
-,once,TRBJ1-2,TRBV29-1,TGCAGCGTTGCCGGGACACCTAGCTATGGCTACACCTTC,CSVAGTPSYGYTF
-,-,TRBJ1-2,TRBV4-1,TGCGCCAGCAGCCAAGTCTTCCAGGATAACTATGGCTACACCTTC,CASSQVFQDNYGYTF
-,once,TRBJ1-1,TRBV12-3/TRBV12-4,TGTGCCAGCATCGCCGGACACTTACGTGAAGCTTTCTTT,CASIAGHLREAFF
-,-,TRBJ2-7,TRBV20-1,TGCAGTGCGGACCCTTCCTACGAGCAGTACTTC,CSADPSYEQYF
-,-,TRBJ2-6,TRBV7-3,TGTGCCAGCAGCCTCAGGGGTGATGGGGCCAACGTCCTGACTTTC,CASSLRGDGANVLTF
-,few,TRBJ2-3,TRBV5-1,TGCGCCAGCAGCGAACGGGACTCCCGCACAGATACGCAGTATTTT,CASSERDSRTDTQYF
TRBD2,-,TRBJ2-7,TRBV5-1,TGCGCCAGCAGCATAAGCGGGAGGAACGAGCAGTACTTC,CASSISGRNEQYF
-,-,TRBJ1-5,TRBV6-2/TRBV6-3,TGTGCCAGCAGCGATAGCAATCAGCCCCAGCATTTT,CASSDSNQPQHF
TRBD1,-,TRBJ2-2,TRBV6-1,TGTGCCAGCAGAGAACGAGCCGGGACAGGGGAGACCGGGGAGCTGTTTTTT,CASRERAGTGETGELFF
-,once,TRBJ2-3,TRBV7-8,TGTGCCAGCAGCTTAGTCCGACTTCGCACAGATACGCAGTATTTT,CASSLVRLRTDTQYF
-,-,TRBJ2-5,TRBV5-1,TGCGCCAGCAGCTGGGGGACTGGCGGGTTGTTGGAGACCCAGTACTTC,CASSWGTGGLLETQYF
-,-,TRBJ2-1,TRBV28,TGTGCCAGCAGGTTCACCGGGGGATTCTCCTACAATGAGCAGTTCTTC,CASRFTGGFSYNEQFF
-,-,TRBJ1-3,TRBV19,TGTGCCAGCCTTGGCTCTGGAAACACCATATATTTT,CASLGSGNTIYF
-,-,TRBJ2-2,TRBV7-2,TGTGCCAGCACCTTAGAGGGATCGAACACCGGGGAGCTGTTTTTT,CASTLEGSNTGELFF
TRBD1,-,TRBJ1-3,TRBV9,TGTGCCAGCAGCGGGACAGGGGGCGGAAACACCATATATTTT,CASSGTGGGNTIYF
TRBD2,few,TRBJ2-7,TRBV5-1,TGCGCCAGCAGCTTGGGGGCAGCCCTAGCGGGAGCTGACTACGAGCAGTACTTC,CASSLGAALAGADYEQYF
-,-,TRBJ2-1,TRBV30,TGTGCCTGGAGTCGACCACAGGGCCCCAGCTCCTACAATGAGCAGTTCTTC,CAWSRPQGPSSYNEQFF
-,-,TRBJ1-2,TRBV3-1/TRBV3-2,TGTGCCAGCAGCCAGGTTCCGGGATCCCATGGCTACACCTTC,CASSQVPGSHGYTF
-,once,TRBJ1-1,TRBV11-3,TGTGCCAGCAGCTTAGATCCAACGGGGACTGAAGCTTTCTTT,CASSLDPTGTEAFF
-,-,TRBJ1-2,TRBV21-1,TGTGCCAGCAGCAAAGGGACAGGGTGGGGTGGCTACACCTTC,CASSKGTGWGGYTF